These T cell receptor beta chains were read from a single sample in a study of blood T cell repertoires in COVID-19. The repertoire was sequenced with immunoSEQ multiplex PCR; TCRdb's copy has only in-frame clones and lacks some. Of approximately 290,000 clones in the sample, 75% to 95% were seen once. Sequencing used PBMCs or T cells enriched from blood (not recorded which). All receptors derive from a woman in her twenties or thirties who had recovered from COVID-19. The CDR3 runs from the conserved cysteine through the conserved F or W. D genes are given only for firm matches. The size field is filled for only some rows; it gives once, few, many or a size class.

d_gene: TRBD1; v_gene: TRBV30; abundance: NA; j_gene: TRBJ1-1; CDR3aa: CAWSAQPTGLGTEAFF; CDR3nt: TGTGCCTGGAGTGCCCAACCGACAGGGCTCGGCACTGAAGCTTTCTTT
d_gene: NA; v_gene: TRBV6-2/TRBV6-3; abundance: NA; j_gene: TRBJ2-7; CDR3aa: CASSYSRAPPSYEQYF; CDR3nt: TGTGCCAGCAGTTACTCTCGAGCCCCTCCCTCCTACGAGCAGTACTTC
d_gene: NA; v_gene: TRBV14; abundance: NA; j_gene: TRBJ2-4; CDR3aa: CASSQTGTPYEAKNIQYF; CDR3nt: TGTGCCAGCAGCCAAACCGGGACTCCTTATGAAGCCAAAAACATTCAGTACTTC
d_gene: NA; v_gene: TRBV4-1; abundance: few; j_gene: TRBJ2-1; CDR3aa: CASSPPQRVWPLEQFF; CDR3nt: TGCGCCAGCAGCCCTCCTCAGCGCGTGTGGCCTCTTGAGCAGTTCTTC
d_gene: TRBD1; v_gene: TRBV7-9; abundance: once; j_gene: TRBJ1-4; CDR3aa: CASSLTGVNEKLFF; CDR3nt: TGTGCCAGCAGCCTAACAGGGGTTAATGAAAAACTGTTTTTT
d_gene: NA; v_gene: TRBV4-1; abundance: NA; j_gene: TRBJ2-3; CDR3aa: CASSQATFRDTQYF; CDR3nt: TGCGCCAGCAGCCAAGCAACCTTCCGGGATACGCAGTATTTT
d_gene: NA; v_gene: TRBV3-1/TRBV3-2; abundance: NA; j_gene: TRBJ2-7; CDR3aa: CASSQLSGTYEQYF; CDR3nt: TGTGCCAGCAGCCAACTTAGCGGAACCTACGAGCAGTACTTC
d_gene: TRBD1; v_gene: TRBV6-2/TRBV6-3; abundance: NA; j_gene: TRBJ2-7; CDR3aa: CASTPGGQPYEQYF; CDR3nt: TGTGCCAGCACCCCAGGGGGTCAACCCTACGAGCAGTACTTC
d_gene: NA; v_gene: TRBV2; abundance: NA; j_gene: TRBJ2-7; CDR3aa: CASSGGQIYEQYF; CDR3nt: TGTGCCAGCTCCGGGGGACAGATCTACGAGCAGTACTTC
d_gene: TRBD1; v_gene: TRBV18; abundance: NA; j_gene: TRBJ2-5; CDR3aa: CASSQKGGQGKKETQYF; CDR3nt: TGTGCCAGCTCCCAGAAAGGAGGACAGGGAAAGAAGGAGACCCAGTACTTC
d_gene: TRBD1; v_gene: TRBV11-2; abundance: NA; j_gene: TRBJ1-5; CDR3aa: CASSLRGQPGQPQHF; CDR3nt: TGTGCCAGCAGCTTACGGGGACAGCCCGGACAGCCCCAGCATTTT
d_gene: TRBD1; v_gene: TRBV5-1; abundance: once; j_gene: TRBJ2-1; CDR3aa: CASSLGQGLDEQFF; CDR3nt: TGCGCCAGCAGCTTGGGACAGGGGTTGGATGAGCAGTTCTTC
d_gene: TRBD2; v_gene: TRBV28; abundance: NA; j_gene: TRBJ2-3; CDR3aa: CASSSAGGSDTQYF; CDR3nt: TGTGCCAGCAGTTCAGCGGGAGGGTCAGATACGCAGTATTTT
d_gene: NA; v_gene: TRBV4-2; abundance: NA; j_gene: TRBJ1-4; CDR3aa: CASSQESEKLFF; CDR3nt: TGTGCCAGCAGCCAAGAGAGCGAAAAACTGTTTTTT
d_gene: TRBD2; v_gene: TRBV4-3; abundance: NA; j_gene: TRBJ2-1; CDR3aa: CASSQAPTLAVTYNEQFF; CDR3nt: TGCGCCAGCAGCCAAGCCCCGACCCTAGCGGTAACCTACAATGAGCAGTTCTTC
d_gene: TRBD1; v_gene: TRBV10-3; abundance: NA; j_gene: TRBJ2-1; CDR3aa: CASRDRERDAYNEQFF; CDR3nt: TGTGCCAGCCGGGACAGGGAGAGGGACGCCTACAATGAGCAGTTCTTC
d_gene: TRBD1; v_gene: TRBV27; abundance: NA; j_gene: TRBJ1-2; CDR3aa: CASGNRGDYGYTF; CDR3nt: TGTGCCAGCGGGAACAGGGGAGATTATGGCTACACCTTC
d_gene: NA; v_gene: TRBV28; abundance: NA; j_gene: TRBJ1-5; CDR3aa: CASTRLTGGNQPQHF; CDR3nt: TGTGCCAGCACCAGATTAACCGGGGGCAATCAGCCCCAGCATTTT
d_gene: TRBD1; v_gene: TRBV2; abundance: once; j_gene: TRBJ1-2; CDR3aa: CASSTDRSNYGYTF; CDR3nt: TGTGCCAGCAGTACGGACAGGTCTAACTATGGCTACACCTTC
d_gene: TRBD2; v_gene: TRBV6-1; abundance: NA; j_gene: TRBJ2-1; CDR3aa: CASSDPSGVVFHEQFF; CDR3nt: TGTGCCAGCAGTGATCCTAGCGGAGTCGTTTTCCATGAGCAGTTCTTC
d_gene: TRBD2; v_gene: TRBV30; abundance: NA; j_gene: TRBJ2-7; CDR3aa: CAWKSGRGTYEQYF; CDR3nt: TGTGCCTGGAAGAGCGGGAGGGGAACCTACGAGCAGTACTTC
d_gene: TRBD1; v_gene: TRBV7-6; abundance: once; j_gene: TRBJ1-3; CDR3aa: CASTYQGAGSPGNTIYF; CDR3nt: TGTGCCAGCACTTACCAGGGGGCAGGATCGCCTGGAAACACCATATATTTT
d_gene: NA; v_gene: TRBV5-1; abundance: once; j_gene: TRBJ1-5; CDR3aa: CASSTSLQWRENQPQHF; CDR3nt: TGCGCCAGCAGCACCTCCCTGCAGTGGCGGGAGAATCAGCCCCAGCATTTT
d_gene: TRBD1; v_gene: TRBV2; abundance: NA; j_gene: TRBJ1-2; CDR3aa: CASSEWDRGVNGYTF; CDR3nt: TGTGCCAGCAGTGAATGGGACAGGGGGGTGAATGGCTACACCTTC
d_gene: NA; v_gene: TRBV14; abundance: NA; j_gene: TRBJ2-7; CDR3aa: CASSERGELSSYEQYF; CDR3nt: TGTGCCAGCAGCGAACGCGGAGAACTCTCCTCCTACGAGCAGTACTTC
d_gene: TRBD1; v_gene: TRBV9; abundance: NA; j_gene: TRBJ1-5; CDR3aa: CASSVGTGHNQPQHF; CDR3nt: TGTGCCAGCAGCGTTGGGACAGGTCACAATCAGCCCCAGCATTTT
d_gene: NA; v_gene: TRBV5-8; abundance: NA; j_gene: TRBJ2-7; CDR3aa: CASSFIGQGGGEQYF; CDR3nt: TGTGCCAGCAGCTTCATCGGGCAGGGAGGGGGCGAGCAGTACTTC
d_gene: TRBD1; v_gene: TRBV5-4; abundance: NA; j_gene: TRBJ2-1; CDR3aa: CASSPDRAGRDWNEQFF; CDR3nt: TGTGCCAGCAGCCCAGACAGGGCGGGCAGAGATTGGAATGAGCAGTTCTTC